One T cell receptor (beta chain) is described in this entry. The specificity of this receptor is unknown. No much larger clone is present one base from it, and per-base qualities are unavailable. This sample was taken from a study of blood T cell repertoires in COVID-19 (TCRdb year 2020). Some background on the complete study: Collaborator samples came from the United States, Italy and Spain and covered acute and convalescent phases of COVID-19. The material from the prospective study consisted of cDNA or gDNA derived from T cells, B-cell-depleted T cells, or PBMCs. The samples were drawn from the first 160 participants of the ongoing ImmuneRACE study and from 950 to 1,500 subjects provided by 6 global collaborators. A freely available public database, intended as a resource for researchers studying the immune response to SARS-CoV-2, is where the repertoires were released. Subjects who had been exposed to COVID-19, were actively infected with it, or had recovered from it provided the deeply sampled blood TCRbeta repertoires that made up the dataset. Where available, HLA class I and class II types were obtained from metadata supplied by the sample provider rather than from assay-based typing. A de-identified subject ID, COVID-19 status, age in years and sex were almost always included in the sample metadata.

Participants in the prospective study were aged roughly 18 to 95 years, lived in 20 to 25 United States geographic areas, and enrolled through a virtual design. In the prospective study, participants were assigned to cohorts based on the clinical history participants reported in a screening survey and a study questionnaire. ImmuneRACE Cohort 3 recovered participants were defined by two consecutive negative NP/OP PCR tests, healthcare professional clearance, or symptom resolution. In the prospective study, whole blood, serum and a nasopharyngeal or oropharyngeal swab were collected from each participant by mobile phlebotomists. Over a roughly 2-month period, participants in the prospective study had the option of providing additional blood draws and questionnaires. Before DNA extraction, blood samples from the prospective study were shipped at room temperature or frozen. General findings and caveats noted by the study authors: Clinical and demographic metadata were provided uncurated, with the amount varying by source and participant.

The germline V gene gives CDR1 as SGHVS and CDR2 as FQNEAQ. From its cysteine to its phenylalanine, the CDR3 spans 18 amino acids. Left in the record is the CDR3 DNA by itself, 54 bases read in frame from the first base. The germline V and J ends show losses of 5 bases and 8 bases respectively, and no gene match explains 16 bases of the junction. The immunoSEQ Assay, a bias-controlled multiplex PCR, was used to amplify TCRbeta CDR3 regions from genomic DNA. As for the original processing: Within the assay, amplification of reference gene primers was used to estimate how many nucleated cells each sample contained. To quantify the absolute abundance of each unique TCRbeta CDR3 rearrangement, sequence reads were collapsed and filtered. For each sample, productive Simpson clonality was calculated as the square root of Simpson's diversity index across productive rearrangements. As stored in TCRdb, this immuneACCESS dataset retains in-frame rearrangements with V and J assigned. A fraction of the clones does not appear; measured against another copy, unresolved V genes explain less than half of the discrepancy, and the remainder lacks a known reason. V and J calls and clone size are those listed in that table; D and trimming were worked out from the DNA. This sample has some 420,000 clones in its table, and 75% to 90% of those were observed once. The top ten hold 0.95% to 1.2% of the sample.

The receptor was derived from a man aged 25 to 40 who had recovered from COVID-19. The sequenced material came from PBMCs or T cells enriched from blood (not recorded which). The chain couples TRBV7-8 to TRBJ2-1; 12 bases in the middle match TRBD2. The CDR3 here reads CASSPLSNRLAGEDEQFF. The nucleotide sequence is TGTGCCAGCAGCCCCCTATCAAATCGACTAGCGGGAGAGGATGAGCAGTTCTTC.